This T cell receptor beta chain was documented in a study of blood T cell repertoires in COVID-19. Clinical histories supplied by participants themselves formed the basis of cohort assignment. This CDR3 comprises 14 residues. Unmatched junction bases numbered 2, after V lost 1 base and J lost 5 bases. How the authors handled the data: Amplifying reference gene primers gave estimates of nucleated cell counts. Assay: immunoSEQ multiplex PCR; the TCRdb copy retains only in-frame clones and omits some. V and J calls and clone size are those listed in that table; D and trimming were worked out from the DNA. The repertoire holds a few hundred thousand clones, with 80% to 90% as singletons.

This rearrangement joins TRBV23-1 to TRBJ1-1; TRBD1 matches 9 bases. TRBV23-1 is labeled an ORF, and its function is uncertain. The sample comprised PBMCs or T cells enriched from blood (not recorded which). The TCR was taken from a man aged 30 to 39 who had recovered from COVID-19. As DNA, the CDR3 is TGCGCCAGCAGTCAATGGGACAGGGATACTGAAGCTTTCTTT. This sequence encodes CASSQWDRDTEAFF.